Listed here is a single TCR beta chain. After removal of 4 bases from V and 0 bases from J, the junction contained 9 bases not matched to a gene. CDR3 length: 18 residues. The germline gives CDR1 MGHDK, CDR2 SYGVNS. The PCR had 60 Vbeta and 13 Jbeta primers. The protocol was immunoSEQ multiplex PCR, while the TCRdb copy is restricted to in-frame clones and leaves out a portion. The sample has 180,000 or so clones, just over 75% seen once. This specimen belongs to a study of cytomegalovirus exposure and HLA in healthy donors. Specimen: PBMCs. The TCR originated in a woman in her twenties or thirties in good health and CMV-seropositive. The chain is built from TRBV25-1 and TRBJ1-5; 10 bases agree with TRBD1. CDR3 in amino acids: CASSADLGQGDSNQPQHF. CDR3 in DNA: TGTGCCAGCAGTGCGGATCTCGGACAGGGGGATAGCAATCAGCCCCAGCATTTT.